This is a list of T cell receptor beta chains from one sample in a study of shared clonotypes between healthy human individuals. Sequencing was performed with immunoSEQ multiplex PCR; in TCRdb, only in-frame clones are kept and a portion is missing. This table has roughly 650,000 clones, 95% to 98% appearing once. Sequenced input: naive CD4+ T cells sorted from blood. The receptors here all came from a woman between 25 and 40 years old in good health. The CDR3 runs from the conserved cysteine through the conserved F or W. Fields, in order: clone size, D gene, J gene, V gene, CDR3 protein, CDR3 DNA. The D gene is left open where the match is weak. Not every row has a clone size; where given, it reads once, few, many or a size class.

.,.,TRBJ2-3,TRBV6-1,CASRRLERDTQYF,TGTGCCAGCAGGCGACTGGAAAGAGATACGCAGTATTTT
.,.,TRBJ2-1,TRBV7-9,CASSRRNTYNEQFF,TGTGCCAGCAGCCGGAGAAATACCTACAATGAGCAGTTCTTC
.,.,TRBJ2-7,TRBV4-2,CASSQGSGGTYEQYF,TGTGCCAGCAGCCAAGGGTCCGGGGGAACCTACGAGCAGTACTTC
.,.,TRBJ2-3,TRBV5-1,CASSWTGGTSTDTQYF,TGCGCCAGCAGCTGGACTGGGGGAACTAGCACAGATACGCAGTATTTT
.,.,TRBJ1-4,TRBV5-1,CASSEQATNEKLFF,TGCGCCAGCAGCGAACAAGCAACTAATGAAAAACTGTTTTTT
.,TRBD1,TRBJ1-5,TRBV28,CASSHRGTASNQPQHF,TGTGCCAGCAGTCATAGGGGGACAGCGTCGAATCAGCCCCAGCATTTT
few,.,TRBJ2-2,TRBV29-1,CSVMGGPNTGELFF,TGCAGCGTTATGGGCGGACCGAACACCGGGGAGCTGTTTTTT
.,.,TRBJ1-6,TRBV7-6,CASSLPELDQLNSPLHF,TGTGCCAGCAGCTTACCGGAACTTGACCAGCTAAATTCACCCCTCCACTTT
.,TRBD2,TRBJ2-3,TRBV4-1,CASSQGRLAGVPDTQYF,TGCGCCAGCAGCCAAGGTAGACTAGCGGGAGTCCCAGATACGCAGTATTTT
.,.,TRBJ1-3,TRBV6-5,CASSVFSGNTIYF,TGTGCCAGCAGTGTATTCTCTGGAAACACCATATATTTT
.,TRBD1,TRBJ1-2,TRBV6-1,CASSEERGGSHGYTF,TGTGCCAGCAGTGAAGAAAGAGGGGGCTCCCACGGCTACACCTTC
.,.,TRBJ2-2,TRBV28,CASSPVDRATGELFF,TGTGCCAGCAGTCCGGTGGACCGAGCAACCGGGGAGCTGTTTTTT
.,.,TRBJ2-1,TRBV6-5,CASTSSYNEQFF,TGTGCCAGCACGTCGTCCTACAATGAGCAGTTCTTC
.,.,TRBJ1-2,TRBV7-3,CASSLVRVRGYTF,TGTGCCAGCAGCTTAGTCAGGGTAAGGGGCTACACCTTC
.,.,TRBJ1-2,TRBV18,CASSPIAWTEAEGYGYTF,TGTGCCAGCTCACCAATTGCTTGGACAGAGGCAGAAGGGTATGGCTACACCTTC
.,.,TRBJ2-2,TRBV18,CASSPLTGPTGELFF,TGTGCCAGCTCACCTTTGACGGGACCCACCGGGGAGCTGTTTTTT
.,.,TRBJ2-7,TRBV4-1,CASSQLIPRGLRPYEQYF,TGCGCCAGCAGCCAGCTAATACCCCGGGGGCTACGCCCCTACGAGCAGTACTTC
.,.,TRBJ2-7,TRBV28,CASSSPDGSYEQYF,TGTGCCAGCAGTTCTCCAGACGGGAGCTACGAGCAGTACTTC
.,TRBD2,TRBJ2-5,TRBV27,CASRREMRETQYF,TGTGCCAGCAGGCGGGAGATGAGGGAGACCCAGTACTTC
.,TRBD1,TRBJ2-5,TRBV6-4,CASSWTGGPQETQYF,TGTGCCAGCAGTTGGACAGGGGGCCCCCAAGAGACCCAGTACTTC
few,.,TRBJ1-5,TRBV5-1,CASSKTGNQPQHF,TGCGCCAGCAGCAAGACGGGGAATCAGCCCCAGCATTTT
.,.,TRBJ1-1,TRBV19,CASSMGTNPNTEAFF,TGTGCCAGTAGTATGGGTACGAACCCAAACACTGAAGCTTTCTTT
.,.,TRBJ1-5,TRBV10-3,CAISDYGGVSNQPQHF,TGTGCCATCAGTGACTATGGAGGGGTTAGCAATCAGCCCCAGCATTTT
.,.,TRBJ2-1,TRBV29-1,CSVSPGARSSYNEQFF,TGCAGCGTATCCCCGGGGGCTAGGAGCTCCTACAATGAGCAGTTCTTC
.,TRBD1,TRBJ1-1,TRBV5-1,CASRVSTGQAFTHTEAFF,TGCGCCAGCAGGGTATCAACGGGACAGGCGTTCACTCACACTGAAGCTTTCTTT
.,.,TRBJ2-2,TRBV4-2,CASSHHGATSSGELFF,TGTGCCAGCAGCCACCACGGGGCGACGAGTTCCGGGGAGCTGTTTTTT
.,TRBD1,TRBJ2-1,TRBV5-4,CASSDGTAYSYNEQFF,TGTGCCAGCAGCGACGGGACAGCTTACTCCTACAATGAGCAGTTCTTC
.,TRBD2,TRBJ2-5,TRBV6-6,CASRLAGETQYF,TGTGCCAGCAGACTAGCGGGAGAGACCCAGTACTTC
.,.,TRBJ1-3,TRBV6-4,CASRGGQSGNTIYF,TGTGCCAGCAGGGGGGGGCAGTCTGGAAACACCATATATTTT
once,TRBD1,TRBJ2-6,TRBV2,CASSLTGSGANVLTF,TGTGCCAGCAGTCTGACAGGGTCCGGGGCCAACGTCCTGACTTTC
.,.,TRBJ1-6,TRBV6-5,CASSYDGSNSPLHF,TGTGCCAGCAGTTACGACGGATCTAATTCACCCCTCCACTTT
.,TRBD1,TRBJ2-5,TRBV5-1,CASSSDRVQETQYF,TGCGCCAGCAGCTCGGACAGGGTCCAAGAGACCCAGTACTTC
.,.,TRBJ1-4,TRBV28,CASNAQGAGNEKLFF,TGTGCCAGCAATGCACAGGGTGCGGGTAATGAAAAACTGTTTTTT
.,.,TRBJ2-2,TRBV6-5,CASSWGRVNTGELFF,TGTGCCAGCAGTTGGGGCCGGGTGAACACCGGGGAGCTGTTTTTT
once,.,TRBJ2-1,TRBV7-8,CASSLAEASDEQFF,TGTGCCAGCAGCTTAGCGGAGGCCTCGGATGAGCAGTTCTTC
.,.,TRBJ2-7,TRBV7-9,CASSLREPHHEQYF,TGTGCCAGCAGCTTAAGGGAGCCCCACCACGAGCAGTACTTC
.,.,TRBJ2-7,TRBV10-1,CASSPRGGLGSYEQYF,TGCGCCAGCTCTCCTCGGGGTGGCCTAGGTTCCTACGAGCAGTACTTC
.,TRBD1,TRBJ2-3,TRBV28,CASSSTGVGTDTQYF,TGTGCCAGCAGTTCGACAGGGGTAGGCACAGATACGCAGTATTTT
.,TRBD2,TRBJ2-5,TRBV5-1,CASSLELAGRSSSKTQYF,TGCGCCAGCAGCTTGGAACTAGCGGGAAGGTCTTCTTCAAAGACCCAGTACTTC
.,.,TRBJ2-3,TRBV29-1,CSVAVGQSTDTQYF,TGCAGCGTTGCGGTGGGCCAAAGCACAGATACGCAGTATTTT
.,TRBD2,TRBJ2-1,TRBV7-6,CASSRSSGTYNEQFF,TGTGCCAGCAGCCGATCTAGCGGGACCTACAATGAGCAGTTCTTC
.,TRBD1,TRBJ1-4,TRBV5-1,CASSLSGTGVYSEKLFF,TGCGCCAGCAGCTTGTCCGGGACAGGGGTTTACAGTGAAAAACTGTTTTTT
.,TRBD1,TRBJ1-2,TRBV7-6,CASSFRSGEGAWSRGYTF,TGTGCCAGCAGCTTCCGATCCGGGGAGGGGGCCTGGTCTAGAGGCTACACCTTC
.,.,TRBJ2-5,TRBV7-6,CASSLTGLKETQYF,TGTGCCAGCAGCTTAACAGGGCTAAAAGAGACCCAGTACTTC